One T cell receptor (beta chain) is described in this entry. In the original analysis: Reference gene primer amplification gave nucleated cell count estimates. The data were produced by immunoSEQ multiplex PCR, yet TCRdb's version contains in-frame clones alone and is incomplete. Clone size and the V and J calls come from that table; the DNA yielded D and trimming. Of about 170,000 clones in the sample, approximately 86% were seen once. This sample is part of a study of blood T cell repertoires in COVID-19. Study-wide background: Samples of COVID-19 (acute and convalescent) were obtained from the United States, Italy and Spain. From T cells, B-cell-depleted T cells, or PBMCs came the material, which was cDNA or gDNA.

The CDR3 consists of 17 residues. Germline CDR1 reads SGHNT; CDR2 reads YENEEA. V gave up 1 base and J gave up 5 bases, with 18 bases separating them. The chain employs TRBV11-3 and TRBJ2-1, with D maybe TRBD1 (6 bases). Sequenced input: peripheral blood. The clonotype originates from a man aged 70-80 years with acute or convalescent COVID-19. CDR3 protein: CASSLAQGLNWDNEQFF. In DNA, the CDR3 is TGTGCCAGCAGCTTAGCCCAGGGGCTGAATTGGGACAATGAGCAGTTCTTC.